The 15 T cell receptor beta chains reported below all come from one sample, sequenced in a study of Ad26.COV2.S vaccination and SARS-CoV-2 variants. Data came from immunoSEQ multiplex PCR; TCRdb stores just in-frame clones and leaves some out. Counted here are about 320,000 clones, roughly 80% occurring once; the ten biggest clones make up roughly 2%. The treatment denotes: approximately 18 received Ad26.COV2.S at low or high dose, single or two shots; about 5 received placebo; per-sample allocation not given. Repertoires come from day 63 after the first vaccine or placebo injection. The sequences come from peripheral blood, collected in a trial of Ad26.COV2.S vaccine versus placebo. Receptors were obtained from a person between 18 and 60 years old who received the Ad26.COV2.S COVID-19 vaccine or a placebo.

The chain is built from TRBV6-1 and TRBJ1-4; perhaps TRBD1 as D (6 bases). Germline CDR1 MNHNS, CDR2 SASEGT. This CDR3 spans 17 amino acids. V was clipped by 3 bases and J by 8 bases, with 22 bases between them. CDR3 DNA sequence: TGTGCCAGCAGTGACCTCCGAGGCAGGGGACAACGGGAAAAACTGTTTTTT. Amino acid sequence: CASSDLRGRGQREKLFF.

This clone was seen a few times. The CDR3 here is CASSLSPRQGLGMGYTF. CDR3 bases: TGTGCCAGCAGTTTATCTCCACGACAGGGATTAGGAATGGGGTACACCTTC. This chain joins TRBV28 and TRBJ1-2; TRBD1 agrees at 7 bases. There are 17 residues in the CDR3. The trim removed 1 base at V and 11 bases at J, leaving 19 bases unmatched. Germline-derived CDR1 and CDR2 are MDHEN and SYDVKM.

The V and J genes are TRBV27 and TRBJ2-3; no firm D call. With 7 bases removed from V and 5 bases from J, the gap between germline ends came to 16 bases. Germline assignment: CDR1 MNHEY and CDR2 SMNVEV (reference sequence). The CDR3 runs to 14 residues. CDR3 sequence: CASTISGRLDTQYF. The CDR3 nucleotides are TGTGCCAGCACCATCTCCGGACGGCTAGATACGCAGTATTTT.

This clone was seen at least ten times. The CDR3 DNA reads TGTGCCAGCAGCCGGACAGCCTACGAGCAGTACTTC. Protein sequence: CASSRTAYEQYF. V and J are TRBV3-1 (or the pseudogene TRBV3-2) and TRBJ2-7; tentative D call: TRBD1 (6 bases). V lost 4 bases and J 2 bases, leaving 6 bases between the germline ends. Germline CDR1 LGHDT, CDR2 YNNKEL (reference sequence). This CDR3 has 12 residues.

This chain links TRBV28 with TRBJ2-6; D not certain. This CDR3 is 17 amino acids long. Trimming took 6 bases from V and 2 from J, leaving 17 bases between them. Germline assignment: CDR1 MDHEN and CDR2 SYDVKM. The CDR3 spells CASRRTLLLPGANVLTF. CDR3 nucleotides: TGTGCCAGCAGGCGGACCCTATTATTACCTGGGGCCAACGTCCTGACTTTC.

V is TRBV10-3 and J is TRBJ2-1, with D tentatively TRBD1 (5 bases). The V end lost 4 bases, the J end lost 5 bases, and 18 bases lay between the germline ends. This CDR3 region has 16 residues. Per germline, CDR1 ENHRY and CDR2 SYGVKD. CDR3 amino acids: CAISANVDVRDNEQFF. The CDR3 nucleotides are TGTGCCATCAGTGCAAACGTCGATGTCAGGGACAATGAGCAGTTCTTC.

The chain couples TRBV3-1 (or the pseudogene TRBV3-2) to TRBJ2-1; 9 nucleotides agree with TRBD2. V shed 4 bases, J shed 4 bases, and the junction held 8 bases outside the gene matches. From germline, CDR1 is LGHDT and CDR2 YNNKEL (reference sequence). The CDR3 contains 16 residues. The CDR3 DNA is TGTGCCAGCAGCCGACCATGGACTAGCGAGTACAATGAGCAGTTCTTC. This gives the protein CASSRPWTSEYNEQFF.

The chain combines TRBV6-1 with TRBJ1-5; TRBD1 might be the D (5 bases). There are 18 residues in the CDR3. V lost 3 bases to trimming and J lost 2 bases, with 20 bases between them. CDR1 MNHNS and CDR2 SASEGT come from the germline V gene. CDR3 sequence (DNA): TGTGCCAGCAGTGATTACCGGGACGAAAAGTCTCGCAATCAGCCCCAGCATTTT. Translated, it gives CASSDYRDEKSRNQPQHF.

In this sample, this clone turned up a few times. The J gene is TRBJ2-2, the V gene TRBV24-1; 10 bases are a match to TRBD1. Germline CDR1 KGHDR, CDR2 SFDVKD. CDR3 size: 16 residues. V shed 4 bases, J shed 4 bases, and the junction held 5 bases outside the gene matches. In DNA, the CDR3 is TGTGCCACCAGTGAGTTGACAGGGGGCCGCACCGGGGAGCTGTTTTTT. Translated, it gives CATSELTGGRTGELFF.

The rearrangement uses TRBV5-1 and TRBJ1-1; a possible D gene is TRBD1 (5 bases). The CDR3 runs to 16 residues. Germline assignment: CDR1 SGHRS and CDR2 YFSETQ. Trimming took off 0 bases at V and 0 bases at J, with 12 bases between the two ends. CDR3 protein: CASSLAAGLMNTEAFF. DNA of the CDR3: TGCGCCAGCAGCTTGGCCGCAGGGCTAATGAACACTGAAGCTTTCTTT.

The J gene is TRBJ2-5, the V gene TRBV28, with 9 bases fitting TRBD1. Per the germline V gene, CDR1 is MDHEN and CDR2 is SYDVKM. The CDR3 is 14 amino acids. Germline trimming cut 6 bases from V and 3 bases from J; bases unmatched to any gene: 5. The CDR3 is CASSTWTGEETQYF. The CDR3 region has the DNA TGTGCCAGCAGCACTTGGACAGGGGAAGAGACCCAGTACTTC.

The chain has TRBV6-2 or TRBV6-3 and TRBJ2-7; D could derive from TRBD1 or TRBD2 (5 bases each). The CDR3 covers 13 residues. Germline V gene lookup returns CDR1 MNHEY and CDR2 SVGEGT. V was shortened by 5 bases and J by 3 bases, with 11 bases between the two germline ends. CDR3 DNA sequence: TGTGCCAGCAGTAGGGGACGGGACTACGAGCAGTACTTC. As protein: CASSRGRDYEQYF.

The V gene is TRBV28, the J gene TRBJ2-5; 8 nucleotides line up with TRBD1. CDR3 length: 16 residues. Germline V gene data show CDR1 as MDHEN and CDR2 as SYDVKM. With 4 bases clipped from V and 2 bases from J, the junction kept 9 bases outside the gene matches. The chain's CDR3 is CASSSKWTGLQETQYF. The CDR3 region has the DNA TGTGCCAGCAGTTCCAAATGGACAGGGCTGCAAGAGACCCAGTACTTC.

This chain links TRBV28 with TRBJ1-1; possibly TRBD1 for D (6 bases). This CDR3 has 14 residues. V lost 4 bases and J lost 0, with 9 bases in between. CDR1 is MDHEN and CDR2 is SYDVKM in the germline V gene. CDR3 region: CASSSRGLNTEAFF. CDR3 nucleotide sequence: TGTGCCAGCAGTTCCCGGGGGCTGAACACTGAAGCTTTCTTT.

This chain connects TRBV29-1 to TRBJ2-2, with 10 bases lining up with TRBD1. The CDR3 is made up of 16 amino acids. V trimming: 4 bases; J trimming: 7 bases; junction bases outside the gene matches: 12. The V gene's germline CDR1 is SQVTM and CDR2 ANQGSEA. The CDR3 DNA reads TGCAGCGTTGTAATCCGGGACAGGGGATTTGGCGGGGAGCTGTTTTTT. Its protein product is CSVVIRDRGFGGELFF.